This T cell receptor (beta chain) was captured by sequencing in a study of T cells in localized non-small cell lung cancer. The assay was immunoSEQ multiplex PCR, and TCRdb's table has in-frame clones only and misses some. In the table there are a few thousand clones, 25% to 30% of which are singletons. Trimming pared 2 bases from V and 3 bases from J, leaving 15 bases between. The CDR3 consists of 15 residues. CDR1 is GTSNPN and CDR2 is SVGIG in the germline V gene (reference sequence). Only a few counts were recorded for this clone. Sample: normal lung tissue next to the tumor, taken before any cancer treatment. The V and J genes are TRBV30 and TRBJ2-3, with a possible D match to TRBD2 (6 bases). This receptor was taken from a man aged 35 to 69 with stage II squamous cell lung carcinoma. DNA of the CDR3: TGTGCCTGGAGTCCCTATTCGGGGAGGACAGATACGCAGTATTTT. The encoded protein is CAWSPYSGRTDTQYF.